These 3 T cell receptor beta chains originate from one sample sequenced in a study of long-term antiretroviral therapy in people with HIV (dated by TCRdb to between 2021 and 2022). The immunoSEQ hsTCRB v3.0 assay was used at survey level resolution to sequence the TRB variable region. TCRdb took over this immuneACCESS table, retaining in-frame rearrangements with V and J assigned. Such tables are incomplete; in checked studies, under half of the missing clones stem from an unresolved V gene, and the remainder is unexplained. This sample has 15,000 or so clones in its table, and more than 65% of those were observed once. The top ten clonotypes cover about 7% of the sample. The sequencing here drew on unsorted PBMCs, taken 0.4 years after starting antiretroviral therapy. These receptors came from a man aged 25 to 40 with HIV.

The chain is built from TRBV6-5 and TRBJ1-1, with 7 bases identical to TRBD1. The CDR3 has 15 residues. The germline CDR1 and CDR2 sequences are MNHEY and SVGAGI. After removal of 5 bases from V and 5 bases from J, the junction contained 11 bases not matched to a gene. CDR3 in DNA: TGTGCCAGCAGTACTCGAACGACAGGGCAAACTGAAGCTTTCTTT. Translating it yields CASSTRTTGQTEAFF.

The CDR3 DNA follows: TGTGCCAGTAGTATTGGTCCAGGGGCGAACGGCTACACCTTC. It is translated as CASSIGPGANGYTF. The chain has TRBV19 and TRBJ1-2, with a possible D match to TRBD1 (6 bases). The CDR3 has 14 residues. The V gene's germline CDR1 is LNHDA and CDR2 SQIVND (reference sequence). V lost 3 bases and J lost 8, with 16 bases in between.

V is TRBV5-4 and J is TRBJ2-7; 9 bases line up with TRBD1. CDR1 is SGHNT and CDR2 is YYREEE in the germline V gene (reference sequence). This CDR3 contains 14 residues. J was trimmed by 2 bases and V by 3 bases; bases with no gene match: 3. This CDR3 is CASSSRQGAYEQYF. CDR3 in DNA: TGTGCCAGCAGCTCGCGACAGGGGGCCTACGAGCAGTACTTC.